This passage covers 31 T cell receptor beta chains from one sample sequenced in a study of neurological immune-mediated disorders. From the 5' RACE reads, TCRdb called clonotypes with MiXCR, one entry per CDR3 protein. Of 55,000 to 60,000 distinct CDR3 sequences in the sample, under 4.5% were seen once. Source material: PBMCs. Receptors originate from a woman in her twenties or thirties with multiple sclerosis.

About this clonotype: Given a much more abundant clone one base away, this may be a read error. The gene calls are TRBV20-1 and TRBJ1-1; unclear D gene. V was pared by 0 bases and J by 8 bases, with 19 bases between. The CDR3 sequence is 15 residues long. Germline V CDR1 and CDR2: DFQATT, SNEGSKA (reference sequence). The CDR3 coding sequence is TGCAGTGCTAGAGATCGCGCGGGGTATGCTAACGAAGCTTTCTTT. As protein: CSARDRAGYANEAFF.

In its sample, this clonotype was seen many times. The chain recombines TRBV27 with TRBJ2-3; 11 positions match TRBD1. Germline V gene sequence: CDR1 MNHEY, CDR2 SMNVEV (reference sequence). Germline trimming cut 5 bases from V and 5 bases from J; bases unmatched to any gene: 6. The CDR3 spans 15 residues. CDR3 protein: CASSTGTGGEDTQYF. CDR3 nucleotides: TGTGCCAGCAGTACCGGGACAGGGGGGGAAGATACGCAGTATTTT.

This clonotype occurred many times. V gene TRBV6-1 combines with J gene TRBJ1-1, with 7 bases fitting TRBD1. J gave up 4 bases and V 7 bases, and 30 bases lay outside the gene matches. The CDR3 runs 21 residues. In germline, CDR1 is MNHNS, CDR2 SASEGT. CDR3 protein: CASTRGTGQKVSLRGGTEAFF. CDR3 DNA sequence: TGTGCCAGCACCCGCGGTACGGGACAGAAGGTTTCCCTTCGGGGGGGCACTGAAGCTTTCTTT.

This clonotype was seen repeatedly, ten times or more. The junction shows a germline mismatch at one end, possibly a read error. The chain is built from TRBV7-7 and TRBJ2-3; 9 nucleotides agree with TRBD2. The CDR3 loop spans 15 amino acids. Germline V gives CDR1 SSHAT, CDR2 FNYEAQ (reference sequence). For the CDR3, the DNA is TGTGCTAGCAGCCCAATGGCGGGAGGGGCAGATACGCAGTATTTT. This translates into CASSPMAGGADTQYF.

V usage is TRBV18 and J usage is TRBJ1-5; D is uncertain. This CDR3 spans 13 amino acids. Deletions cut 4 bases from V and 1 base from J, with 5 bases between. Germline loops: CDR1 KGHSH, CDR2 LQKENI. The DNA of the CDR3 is TGTGCCAGCTCACGAGAAAGCAATCAGCCCCAGCATTTT. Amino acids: CASSRESNQPQHF. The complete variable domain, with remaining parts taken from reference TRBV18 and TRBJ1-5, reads NAGVMQNPRHLVRRRGQEARLRCSPMKGHSHVYWYRQLPEEGLKFMVYLQKENIIDESGMPKERFSAEFPKEGPSILRIQQVVRGDSAAYFCASSRESNQPQHFGDGTRLSIL.

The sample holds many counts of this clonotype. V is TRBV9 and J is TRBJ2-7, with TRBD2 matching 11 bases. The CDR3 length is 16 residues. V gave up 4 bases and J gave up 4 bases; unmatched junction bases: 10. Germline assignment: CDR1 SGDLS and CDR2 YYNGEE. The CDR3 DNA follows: TGTGCCAGCAGCCCCTCCCCCTTAGCGGGAGGGTACGAGCAGTACTTC. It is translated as CASSPSPLAGGYEQYF.

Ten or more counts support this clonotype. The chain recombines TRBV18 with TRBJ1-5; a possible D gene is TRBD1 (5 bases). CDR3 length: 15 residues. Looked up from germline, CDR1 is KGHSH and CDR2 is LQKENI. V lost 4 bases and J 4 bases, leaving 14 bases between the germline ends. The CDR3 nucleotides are TGTGCCAGCTCACTGGGACTCCCGGAGAATCAGCCCCAGCATTTT. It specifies CASSLGLPENQPQHF.

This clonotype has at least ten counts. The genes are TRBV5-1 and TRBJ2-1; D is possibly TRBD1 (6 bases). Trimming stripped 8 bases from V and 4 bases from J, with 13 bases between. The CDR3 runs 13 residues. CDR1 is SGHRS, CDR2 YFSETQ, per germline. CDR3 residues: CASRSQGYNEQFF. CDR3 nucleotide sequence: TGCGCCAGTCGGAGCCAGGGGTACAATGAGCAGTTCTTC.

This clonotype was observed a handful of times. CDR3 nucleotides: TGTGCCAGCAGCTCAAAAACGGGGCATTCCTACGAGCAGTACTTC. This sequence encodes CASSSKTGHSYEQYF. This chain joins TRBV7-8 and TRBJ2-7, with D possibly being TRBD1 or TRBD2 (5 bases each). Trimming removed 4 bases from V and 1 base from J, with 14 bases in between. This CDR3 is built from 15 residues. CDR1 and CDR2 from the germline V gene are SGHVS and FQNEAQ.

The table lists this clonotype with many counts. CDR3 sequence: CASSQDPWGEQYF. For the CDR3, the DNA is TGCGCCAGCAGCCAAGACCCCTGGGGAGAGCAGTACTTC. The rearrangement uses TRBV4-1 and TRBJ2-7; D remains unclear. V lost 0 bases to trimming and J lost 7 bases, with 10 bases between them. Looked up from germline, CDR1 is MGHRA and CDR2 is YSYEKL. The CDR3 contains 13 residues.

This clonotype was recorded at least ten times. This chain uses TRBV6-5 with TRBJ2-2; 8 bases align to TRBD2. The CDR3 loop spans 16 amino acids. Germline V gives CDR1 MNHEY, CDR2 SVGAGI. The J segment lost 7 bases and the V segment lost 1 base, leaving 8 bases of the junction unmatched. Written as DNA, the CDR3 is TGTGCCAGCAGTTACTTTGCAGCGGGAGTGAACGGGGAGCTGTTTTTT. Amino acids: CASSYFAAGVNGELFF.

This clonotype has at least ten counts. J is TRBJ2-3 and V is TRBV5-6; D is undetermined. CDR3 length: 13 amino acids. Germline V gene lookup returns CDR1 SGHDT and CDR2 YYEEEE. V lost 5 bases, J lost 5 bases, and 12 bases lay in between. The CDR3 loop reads CASRQLQRDTQYF. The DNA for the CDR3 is TGTGCCAGCAGACAACTTCAGAGAGATACGCAGTATTTT.

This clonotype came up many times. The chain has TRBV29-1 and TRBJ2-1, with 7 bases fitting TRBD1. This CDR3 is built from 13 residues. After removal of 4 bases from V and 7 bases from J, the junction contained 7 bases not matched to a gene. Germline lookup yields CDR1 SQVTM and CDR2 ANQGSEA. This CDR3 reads CSVGGGGRNEQFF. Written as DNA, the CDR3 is TGCAGCGTTGGAGGGGGCGGTCGGAATGAGCAGTTCTTC.

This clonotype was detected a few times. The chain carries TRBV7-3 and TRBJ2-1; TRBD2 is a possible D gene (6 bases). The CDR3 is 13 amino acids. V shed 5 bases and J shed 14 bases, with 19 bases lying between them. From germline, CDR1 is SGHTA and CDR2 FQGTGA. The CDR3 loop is CASSQSSAEEKFF. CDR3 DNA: TGTGCCAGCAGCCAATCTAGCGCTGAGGAGAAGTTCTTC.

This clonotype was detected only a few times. CDR3 coding DNA: TGCAGTGCCAGCCAAAGGGGGAATCAGCCCCAGCATTTT. Its translation is CSASQRGNQPQHF. The chain joins TRBV20-1 to TRBJ1-5, with D perhaps matching TRBD1 (6 bases). Germline-derived CDR1 and CDR2 are DFQATT and SNEGSKA (reference sequence). V lost 6 bases to trimming and J lost 4 bases, with 13 bases between them. There are 13 residues in the CDR3.

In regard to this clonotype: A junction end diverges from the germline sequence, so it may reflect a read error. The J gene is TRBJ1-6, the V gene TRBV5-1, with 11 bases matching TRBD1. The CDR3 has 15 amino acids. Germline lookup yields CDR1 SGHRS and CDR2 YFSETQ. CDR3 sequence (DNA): TGCGCCAGCAGCGTGGACAGGGGGCGAAATTCACCCCTCAACTTT. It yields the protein CASSVDRGRNSPLNF.

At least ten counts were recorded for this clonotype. CDR3 in DNA: TGCAGTGCTCCCACCCCAGCGGGAGTGTTCGAGCAGTACTTC. This gives the protein CSAPTPAGVFEQYF. The chain uses TRBV20-1 and TRBJ2-7; 8 bases line up with TRBD2. Per the germline V gene, CDR1 is DFQATT and CDR2 is SNEGSKA (reference sequence). This CDR3 comprises 14 residues. The V and J ends lost 5 bases and 6 bases, in that order; junction bases with no gene match: 12.

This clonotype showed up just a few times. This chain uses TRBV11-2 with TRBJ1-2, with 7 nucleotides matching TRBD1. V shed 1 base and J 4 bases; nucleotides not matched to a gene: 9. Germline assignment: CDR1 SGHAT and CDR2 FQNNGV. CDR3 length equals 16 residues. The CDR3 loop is CASSLGPEGGSYGYTF. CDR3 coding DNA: TGTGCCAGCAGCTTAGGACCCGAAGGGGGCAGCTATGGCTACACCTTC.

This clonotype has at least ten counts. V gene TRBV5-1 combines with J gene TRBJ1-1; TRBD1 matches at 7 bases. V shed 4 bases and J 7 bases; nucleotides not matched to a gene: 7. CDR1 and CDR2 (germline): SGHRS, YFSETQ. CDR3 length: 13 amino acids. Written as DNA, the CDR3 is TGCGCCAGCAGCCTACGACAGGGTGGTGAAGCTTTCTTT. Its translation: CASSLRQGGEAFF.

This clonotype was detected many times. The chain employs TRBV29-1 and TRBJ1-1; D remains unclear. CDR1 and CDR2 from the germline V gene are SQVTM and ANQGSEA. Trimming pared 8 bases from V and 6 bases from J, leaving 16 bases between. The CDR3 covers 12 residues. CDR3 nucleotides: TGCAGCATTCGGACCCCGGGCGCTGAAGCTTTCTTT. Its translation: CSIRTPGAEAFF.

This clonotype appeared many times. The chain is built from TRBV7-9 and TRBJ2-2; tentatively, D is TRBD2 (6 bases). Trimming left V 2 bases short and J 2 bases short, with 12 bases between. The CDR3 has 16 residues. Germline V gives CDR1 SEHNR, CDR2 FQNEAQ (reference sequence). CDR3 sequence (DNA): TGTGCCAGCAGCTTAACGGACTACCATAACACCGGGGAGCTGTTTTTT. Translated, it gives CASSLTDYHNTGELFF. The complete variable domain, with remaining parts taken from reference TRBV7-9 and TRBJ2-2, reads DTGVSQNPRHKITKRGQNVTFRCDPISEHNRLYWYRQTLGQGPEFLTYFQNEAQLEKSRLLSDRFSAERPKGSFSTLEIQRTEQGDSAMYLCASSLTDYHNTGELFFGEGSRLTVL.

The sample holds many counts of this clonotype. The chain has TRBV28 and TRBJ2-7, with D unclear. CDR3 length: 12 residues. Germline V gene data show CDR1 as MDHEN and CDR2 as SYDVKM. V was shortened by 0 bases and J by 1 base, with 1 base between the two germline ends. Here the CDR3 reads CASSLWSYEQYF. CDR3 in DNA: TGTGCCAGCAGTTTATGGTCCTACGAGCAGTACTTC.

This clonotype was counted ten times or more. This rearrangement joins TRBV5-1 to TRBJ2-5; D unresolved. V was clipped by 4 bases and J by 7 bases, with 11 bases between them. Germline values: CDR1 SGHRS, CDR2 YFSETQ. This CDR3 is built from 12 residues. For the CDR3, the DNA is TGCGCCAGCAGCCTTGTTGGGGTGACCCAGTACTTC. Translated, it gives CASSLVGVTQYF.

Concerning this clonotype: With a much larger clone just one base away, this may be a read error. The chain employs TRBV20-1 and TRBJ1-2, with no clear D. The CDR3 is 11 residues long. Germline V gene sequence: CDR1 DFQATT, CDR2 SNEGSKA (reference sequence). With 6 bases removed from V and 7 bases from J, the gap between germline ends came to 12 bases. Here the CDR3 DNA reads TGCAGTGCCACCAGTGCCGCTGGCTACACCTTC. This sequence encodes CSATSAAGYTF.

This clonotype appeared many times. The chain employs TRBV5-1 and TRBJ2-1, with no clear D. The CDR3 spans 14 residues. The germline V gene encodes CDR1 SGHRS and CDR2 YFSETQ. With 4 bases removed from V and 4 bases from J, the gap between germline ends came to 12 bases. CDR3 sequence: CASSPVSSYNEQFF. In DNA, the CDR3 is TGCGCCAGCAGCCCGGTATCGAGTTACAATGAGCAGTTCTTC.

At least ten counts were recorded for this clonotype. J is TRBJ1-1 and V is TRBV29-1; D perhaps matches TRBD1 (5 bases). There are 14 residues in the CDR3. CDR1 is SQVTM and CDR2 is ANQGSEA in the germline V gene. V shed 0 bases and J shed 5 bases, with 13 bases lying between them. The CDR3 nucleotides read TGCAGCGTTGAAGAGGACACCTGGGGGACTGAAGCTTTCTTT. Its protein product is CSVEEDTWGTEAFF.

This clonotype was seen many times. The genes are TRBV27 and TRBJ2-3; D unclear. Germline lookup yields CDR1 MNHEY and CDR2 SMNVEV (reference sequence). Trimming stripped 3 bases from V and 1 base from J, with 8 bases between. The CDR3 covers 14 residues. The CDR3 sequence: CASSFSAGTDTQYF. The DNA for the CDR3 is TGTGCCAGCAGTTTTTCTGCTGGCACAGATACGCAGTATTTT.

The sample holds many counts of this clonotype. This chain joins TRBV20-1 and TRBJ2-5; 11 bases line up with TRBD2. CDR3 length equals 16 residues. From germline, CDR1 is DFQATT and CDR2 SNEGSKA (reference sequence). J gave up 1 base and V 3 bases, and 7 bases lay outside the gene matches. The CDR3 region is CSASRLAGGSQETQYF. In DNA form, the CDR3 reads TGCAGTGCTAGCAGGCTAGCGGGGGGTAGCCAAGAGACCCAGTACTTC.

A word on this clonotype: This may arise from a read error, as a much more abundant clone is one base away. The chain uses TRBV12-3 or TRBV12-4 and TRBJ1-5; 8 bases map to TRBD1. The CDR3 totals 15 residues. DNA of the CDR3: TGTGCCAGCAGGCGGCAGGGGGCTAGCAATCAGCCCCAGAATTTT. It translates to CASRRQGASNQPQNF.

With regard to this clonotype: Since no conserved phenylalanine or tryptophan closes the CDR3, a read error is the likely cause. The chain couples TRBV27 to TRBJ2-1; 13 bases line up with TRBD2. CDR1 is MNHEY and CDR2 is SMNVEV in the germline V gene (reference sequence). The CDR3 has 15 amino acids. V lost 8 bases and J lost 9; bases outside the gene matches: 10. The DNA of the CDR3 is TGTGCCAGCGGATCCGGACTAGCGGGAGCTATTGAGCAGTTCTGC. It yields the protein CASGSGLAGAIEQFC.

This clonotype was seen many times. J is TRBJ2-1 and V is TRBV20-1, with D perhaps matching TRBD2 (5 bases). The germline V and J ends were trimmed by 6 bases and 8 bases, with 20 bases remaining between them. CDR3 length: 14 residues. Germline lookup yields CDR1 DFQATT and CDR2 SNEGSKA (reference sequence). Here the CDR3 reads CSAGRSGPWYEQFF. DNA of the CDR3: TGCAGTGCCGGGCGCAGCGGCCCGTGGTATGAGCAGTTCTTC.